These 23 T cell receptor beta chains came from one sample sequenced in a study of cytomegalovirus exposure and HLA in healthy donors. With 60 Vbeta and 13 Jbeta primers, the PCR was carried out. The protocol was immunoSEQ multiplex PCR, while the TCRdb copy is restricted to in-frame clones and leaves out a portion. Its listing shows some 30,000 clones. The sequenced sample was PBMCs. These receptors were taken from a middle-aged woman in good health and CMV-seropositive.

This sequence joins TRBV29-1 and TRBJ1-1; 9 nucleotides line up with TRBD1. This CDR3 is built from 16 residues. Germline CDR1 reads SQVTM; CDR2 reads ANQGSEA. V lost 7 bases, J lost 0 bases, and 12 bases stayed unmatched. The CDR3 sequence is CSALPMGQGMNTEAFF. The CDR3 DNA follows: TGCAGCGCCCTTCCCATGGGACAGGGAATGAACACTGAAGCTTTCTTT. The variable domain in full, completed from reference TRBV29-1 and TRBJ1-1, reads SAVISQKPSRDICQRGTSLTIQCQVDSQVTMMFWYRQQPGQSLTLIATANQGSEATYESGFVIDKFPISRPNLTFSTLTVSNMSPEDSSIYLCSALPMGQGMNTEAFFGQGTRLTVV.

The chain combines TRBV5-6 with TRBJ2-7; 8 nucleotides agree with TRBD2. V dropped 0 bases and J dropped 3; count of bases not matched to a gene: 8. Per the germline V gene, CDR1 is SGHDT and CDR2 is YYEEEE. The CDR3 contains 16 residues. The CDR3 nucleotides read TGTGCCAGCAGCTTGGGGATAGCGGGAATCGGCTACGAGCAGTACTTC. Amino acid sequence: CASSLGIAGIGYEQYF.

J is TRBJ2-2 and V is TRBV18; the D gene is possibly TRBD1 (6 bases). Per the germline V gene, CDR1 is KGHSH and CDR2 is LQKENI. Trimming left V 3 bases short and J 6 bases short, with 11 bases between. The CDR3 loop spans 14 amino acids. The CDR3: CASSPGHGSGELFF. The CDR3 DNA reads as TGTGCCAGCTCACCGGGACATGGGTCCGGGGAGCTGTTTTTT.

The V call is TRBV7-2, the J call TRBJ2-7; D unclear. The CDR3 covers 14 residues. The ends were cut back, 2 bases at V and 2 bases at J, with 10 bases in the middle. Germline CDR1 SGHTA, CDR2 FQGNSA. CDR3 DNA sequence: TGTGCCAGCAGCTTAAACACCCAGACCTACGAGCAGTACTTC. It codes for CASSLNTQTYEQYF.

In DNA, the CDR3 is TGTGCCAGCAGCTTGTTAGCGGTCTTGGACACTGAAGCTTTCTTT. It yields the protein CASSLLAVLDTEAFF. The chain is built from TRBV5-5 and TRBJ1-1; D ambiguous. The germline V gene encodes CDR1 SGHKS and CDR2 YYEKEE (reference sequence). This CDR3 has 15 amino acids. Trimming cost V 1 base and J 3 bases, with 13 bases left between them.

The chain combines TRBV18 with TRBJ1-4; 10 nucleotides align to TRBD1. The germline gives CDR1 KGHSH, CDR2 LQKENI. Trimming cost V 4 bases and J 7 bases; bases outside gene matches: 6. This CDR3 has 15 residues. The CDR3 here is CASSLSGQGREKLFF. The CDR3 bases are TGTGCCAGCTCACTTTCGGGACAGGGGCGTGAAAAACTGTTTTTT.

This sequence joins TRBV4-2 and TRBJ2-2; 8 bases agree with TRBD2. Trimming cost V 4 bases and J 3 bases; bases outside gene matches: 4. The germline CDR1 and CDR2 sequences are LGHNA and YNFKEQ. This CDR3 comprises 15 residues. The CDR3 loop reads CASSLGTRDTGELFF. The CDR3 nucleotides read TGTGCCAGCAGCCTTGGGACTAGGGACACCGGGGAGCTGTTTTTT.

In DNA, the CDR3 is TGTGCCAGTAGTAGCCAGGGAGGGGTTTACGAGCAGTACTTC. Its translation: CASSSQGGVYEQYF. V gene TRBV19 combines with J gene TRBJ2-7; 7 positions match TRBD2. With V trimmed by 4 bases and J by 4 bases, 7 bases remained unmatched. Germline V CDR1 and CDR2: LNHDA, SQIVND (reference sequence). The CDR3 extends over 14 amino acids.

The chain combines TRBV6-5 with TRBJ1-2, with TRBD1 matching over 7 bases. V gave up 2 bases and J gave up 2 bases; unmatched junction bases: 5. The germline CDR1 and CDR2 sequences are MNHEY and SVGAGI. This CDR3 has 15 residues. CDR3 sequence reads: CASSYTTGVNYGYTF. CDR3 DNA: TGTGCCAGCAGTTACACCACAGGGGTGAACTATGGCTACACCTTC.

As DNA, the CDR3 is TGTGCCGTTAGGCTAGCGTACGAGCAGTACTTC. Translated: CAVRLAYEQYF. This chain joins TRBV6-1 and TRBJ2-7; D may be TRBD2 (6 bases). This CDR3 comprises 11 residues. Per germline, CDR1 MNHNS and CDR2 SASEGT. V dropped 11 bases and J dropped 4 bases, with 12 bases sitting between them.

Concerning this clone itself: Other DNA sequences in this specimen translate into the identical CDR3. V and J are TRBV4-2 and TRBJ2-7; 10 bases agree with TRBD1. Germline V gives CDR1 LGHNA, CDR2 YNFKEQ. Trimming at V came to 3 bases and at J to 2 bases, leaving 4 bases not matched to a gene. The CDR3 length is 15 residues. The CDR3 is CASSHLGQGAYEQYF. The CDR3 DNA sequence: TGTGCCAGCAGCCACCTCGGACAGGGGGCCTACGAGCAGTACTTC.

The V gene is TRBV5-1, the J gene TRBJ1-4; D gene ambiguous. Trimming left V 0 bases short and J 8 bases short, with 17 bases between. This CDR3 spans 16 amino acids. Germline V CDR1 and CDR2: SGHRS, YFSETQ. As DNA, the CDR3 is TGCGCCAGCAGCTTGGCCCTTGAGGGCGGTGGGGAAAAACTGTTTTTT. It specifies CASSLALEGGGEKLFF.

The rearrangement joins TRBV5-6 to TRBJ2-5; TRBD2 agrees at 7 bases. Germline V gene lookup returns CDR1 SGHDT and CDR2 YYEEEE. The CDR3 runs 16 residues. With V trimmed by 0 bases and J by 5 bases, 10 bases remained unmatched. The chain's CDR3 is CASSLAKGLVEETQYF. In DNA, the CDR3 is TGTGCCAGCAGCTTGGCCAAAGGACTAGTCGAGGAGACCCAGTACTTC.

The rearrangement links TRBV5-1 to TRBJ1-2; D is unresolved. This CDR3 is built from 15 residues. Germline CDR1 SGHRS, CDR2 YFSETQ. Trimming took off 5 bases at V and 0 bases at J, with 14 bases between the two ends. The CDR3 sequence is CASREGDTANYGYTF. The DNA for the CDR3 is TGCGCCAGCAGGGAAGGTGACACAGCTAACTATGGCTACACCTTC.

V gene TRBV5-5 combines with J gene TRBJ2-7; D call uncertain. CDR1 is SGHKS, CDR2 YYEKEE, per germline (reference sequence). The CDR3 contains 14 residues. The ends were cut back, 0 bases at V and 1 base at J, with 8 bases in the middle. CDR3 nucleotides: TGTGCCAGCAGCTTGGGTCAGGATTCCTACGAGCAGTACTTC. The encoded protein is CASSLGQDSYEQYF.

This sequence joins TRBV18 and TRBJ2-5, with TRBD1 identical over 7 bases. Trimming took 1 base from V and 11 from J; bases not matched to a gene: 7. Germline V lookup: CDR1 KGHSH, CDR2 LQKENI. CDR3 length: 13 amino acids. Here the CDR3 DNA reads TGTGCCAGCTCACCACGACAGGGTCAAGAGCAGTACTTC. Its protein is CASSPRQGQEQYF. Full variable domain (outside the CDR3, taken from reference TRBV18 and TRBJ2-5): NAGVMQNPRHLVRRRGQEARLRCSPMKGHSHVYWYRQLPEEGLKFMVYLQKENIIDESGMPKERFSAEFPKEGPSILRIQQVVRGDSAAYFCASSPRQGQEQYFGPGTRLLVL.

V and J are TRBV6-6 and TRBJ2-7, with D perhaps TRBD2 (5 bases). Trimming took off 0 bases at V and 2 bases at J, with 11 bases between the two ends. In germline, CDR1 is MNHNY, CDR2 SVGAGI (reference sequence). There are 15 residues in the CDR3. The CDR3 coding sequence is TGTGCCAGCAGTTACTCGACGCACGGGGCCTACGAGCAGTACTTC. This translates into CASSYSTHGAYEQYF.

The chain combines TRBV29-1 with TRBJ2-1, with 9 bases matching TRBD1. Germline CDR1 and CDR2: SQVTM and ANQGSEA. V shed 4 bases, J shed 7 bases, and the junction held 8 bases outside the gene matches. This CDR3 has 14 residues. CDR3 DNA: TGCAGCGTTGTTACACAGGGGGCTCAAAATGAGCAGTTCTTC. Translating it yields CSVVTQGAQNEQFF.

This chain uses TRBV11-2 with TRBJ2-3; 13 nucleotides agree with TRBD2. The CDR3 extends over 17 amino acids. V lost 1 base to trimming and J lost 4 bases; unmatched junction nucleotides: 5. CDR1 and CDR2 from the germline V gene are SGHAT and FQNNGV. This CDR3 reads CASSLVGLAGSPDTQYF. For the CDR3, the DNA is TGTGCCAGCAGCTTAGTGGGACTAGCGGGAAGTCCAGATACGCAGTATTTT.

The gene calls are TRBV5-4 and TRBJ2-7; perhaps TRBD1 as D (6 bases). The length of the CDR3 is 14 residues. Per germline, CDR1 SGHNT and CDR2 YYREEE (reference sequence). Between the trimmed V and J ends, which lost 0 bases and 6 bases, there was a span of 13 bases. The CDR3 sequence is CASSLGGLGTEQYF. For the CDR3, the DNA is TGTGCCAGCAGCTTGGGGGGGCTCGGAACCGAGCAGTACTTC.

The chain couples TRBV9 to TRBJ2-6, with 7 bases that match TRBD1. The germline CDR1 and CDR2 sequences are SGDLS and YYNGEE. V was clipped by 4 bases and J by 4 bases; unmatched bases: 5. The CDR3 spans 15 residues. The CDR3 coding sequence is TGTGCCAGCAGCCCGACAGGGACCGGGGCCAACGTCCTGACTTTC. This sequence encodes CASSPTGTGANVLTF.

The V gene is TRBV7-8, the J gene TRBJ1-2, with D possibly being TRBD1 (6 bases). Germline CDR1 reads SGHVS; CDR2 reads FQNEAQ. Trimming cost V 1 base and J 1 base, with 10 bases left between them. The CDR3 runs 15 residues. CDR3 residues: CASSLDYRVNYGYTF. The CDR3 DNA sequence: TGTGCCAGCAGCTTAGATTACAGGGTTAACTATGGCTACACCTTC. The full variable domain, rest sourced from reference TRBV7-8 and TRBJ1-2, is GAGVSQSPRYKVAKRGQDVALRCDPISGHVSLFWYQQALGQGPEFLTYFQNEAQLDKSGLPSDRFFAERPEGSVSTLKIQRTQQEDSAVYLCASSLDYRVNYGYTFGSGTRLTVV.

The V and J genes are TRBV27 and TRBJ1-2; D is possibly TRBD1 (6 bases). Trimming removed 3 bases from V and 5 bases from J, with 16 bases in between. Germline lookup yields CDR1 MNHEY and CDR2 SMNVEV (reference sequence). The CDR3 totals 15 residues. CDR3 DNA sequence: TGTGCCAGCAGTTTCTTGGATCAGGGGCGATATGGCTACACCTTC. Its translation is CASSFLDQGRYGYTF.